Presented here are 10 T cell receptor beta chains from one specimen sequenced in a study of blood T cell repertoires in COVID-19. TCRdb's copy holds only in-frame clones and misses some; the assay was immunoSEQ multiplex PCR. The repertoire holds about 160,000 clones, with 70% to 90% as singletons. Sequenced sample: peripheral blood. These receptor sequences come from a woman aged 55 to 70 with COVID-19, enrolled during active disease.

This rearrangement joins TRBV10-1 to TRBJ2-3; 9 nucleotides line up with TRBD1. The CDR3 length is 14 residues. V shed 7 bases, J shed 3 bases, and the junction held 5 bases outside the gene matches. Germline V gene sequence: CDR1 WNHNN, CDR2 SYGVQD (reference sequence). This CDR3 is CASKPGQGTDTQYF. CDR3 nucleotide sequence: TGCGCCAGCAAACCGGGACAGGGTACAGATACGCAGTATTTT.

The chain joins TRBV18 to TRBJ1-1; D unclear. V lost 5 bases and J lost 1, with 11 bases in between. Germline CDR1 KGHSH, CDR2 LQKENI. The CDR3 loop spans 14 amino acids. In DNA, the CDR3 is TGTGCCAGCTCAGCGCAGGCGAAGAACACTGAAGCTTTCTTT. Encoded protein: CASSAQAKNTEAFF.

This clone was seen once. The gene calls are TRBV11-2 and TRBJ1-5, with D maybe TRBD1 (5 bases). Germline CDR1 and CDR2: SGHAT and FQNNGV. This CDR3 is 14 amino acids long. V dropped 0 bases and J dropped 5 bases, with 8 bases sitting between them. The CDR3 DNA reads TGTGCCAGCAGCTTAGAGGGGGGGGATCAGCCCCAGCATTTT. Translation gives CASSLEGGDQPQHF.

This chain joins TRBV7-3 and TRBJ1-1; D unresolved. CDR3 length: 16 residues. Germline lookup yields CDR1 SGHTA and CDR2 FQGTGA. V was clipped by 2 bases and J by 2 bases, with 15 bases between them. The CDR3 sequence: CASSLGPFRTNTEAFF. CDR3 DNA sequence: TGTGCCAGCAGCTTAGGGCCCTTTAGAACAAACACTGAAGCTTTCTTT.

This CDR3 is CASSQGQQEKLFF. DNA for the CDR3: TGTGCCAGCTCCCAGGGACAGCAAGAAAAACTGTTTTTT. The chain is built from TRBV18 and TRBJ1-4; 7 bases align to TRBD1. V lost 6 bases, J lost 8 bases, and 6 bases stayed unmatched. This CDR3 region has 13 residues. CDR1 and CDR2 (germline): KGHSH, LQKENI. Looking up the rest from reference TRBV18 and TRBJ1-4 gives the full variable domain: NAGVMQNPRHLVRRRGQEARLRCSPMKGHSHVYWYRQLPEEGLKFMVYLQKENIIDESGMPKERFSAEFPKEGPSILRIQQVVRGDSAAYFCASSQGQQEKLFFGSGTQLSVL.

The CDR3 DNA sequence: TGTGCCACCAGTGATTCAGGGGAAGAAGCTTTCTTT. It translates to CATSDSGEEAFF. V is TRBV24-1 and J is TRBJ1-1; tentatively, D is TRBD1 (6 bases). This CDR3 region has 12 residues. V was pared by 2 bases and J by 8 bases, with 8 bases between. Germline lookup yields CDR1 KGHDR and CDR2 SFDVKD.

The count of this clone is one. The gene calls are TRBV5-4 and TRBJ1-2; 7 bases agree with TRBD1. The CDR3 covers 15 residues. V gave up 3 bases and J gave up 4 bases; unmatched junction bases: 9. The germline gives CDR1 SGHNT, CDR2 YYREEE (reference sequence). The CDR3 DNA reads TGTGCCAGCAGCTCCGGGACAGAATATACCTATGGCTACACCTTC. It yields the protein CASSSGTEYTYGYTF.

The chain recombines TRBV28 with TRBJ1-5, with D hard to call. The CDR3 covers 13 residues. Trimming left V 2 bases short and J 1 base short, with 3 bases between. CDR1 is MDHEN and CDR2 is SYDVKM in the germline V gene. The CDR3 loop reads CASSLPSNQPQHF. CDR3 coding DNA: TGTGCCAGCAGTTTACCGAGCAATCAGCCCCAGCATTTT. The full variable domain, completed using reference TRBV28 and TRBJ1-5, is DVKVTQSSRYLVKRTGEKVFLECVQDMDHENMFWYRQDPGLGLRLIYFSYDVKMKEKGDIPEGYSVSREKKERFSLILESASTNQTSMYLCASSLPSNQPQHFGDGTRLSIL.

The chain recombines TRBV3-1 (or the pseudogene TRBV3-2) with TRBJ2-1; weak D call: TRBD2 (5 bases). The CDR3 has 15 residues. Germline-derived CDR1 and CDR2 are LGHDT and YNNKEL (reference sequence). Trimming removed 4 bases at V and 2 bases at J, with 12 bases between. Here the CDR3 reads CASSLSGWPYNEQFF. The DNA for the CDR3 is TGTGCCAGCAGCCTGTCGGGGTGGCCCTACAATGAGCAGTTCTTC.

The chain uses TRBV19 and TRBJ1-1; D might be TRBD1 (6 bases). CDR1 is LNHDA and CDR2 is SQIVND in the germline V gene (reference sequence). CDR3 length: 12 residues. V was clipped by 8 bases and J by 8 bases, with 15 bases between them. CDR3 loop: CASEGGKAEAFF. For the CDR3, the DNA is TGTGCCAGTGAGGGGGGGAAGGCCGAAGCTTTCTTT.